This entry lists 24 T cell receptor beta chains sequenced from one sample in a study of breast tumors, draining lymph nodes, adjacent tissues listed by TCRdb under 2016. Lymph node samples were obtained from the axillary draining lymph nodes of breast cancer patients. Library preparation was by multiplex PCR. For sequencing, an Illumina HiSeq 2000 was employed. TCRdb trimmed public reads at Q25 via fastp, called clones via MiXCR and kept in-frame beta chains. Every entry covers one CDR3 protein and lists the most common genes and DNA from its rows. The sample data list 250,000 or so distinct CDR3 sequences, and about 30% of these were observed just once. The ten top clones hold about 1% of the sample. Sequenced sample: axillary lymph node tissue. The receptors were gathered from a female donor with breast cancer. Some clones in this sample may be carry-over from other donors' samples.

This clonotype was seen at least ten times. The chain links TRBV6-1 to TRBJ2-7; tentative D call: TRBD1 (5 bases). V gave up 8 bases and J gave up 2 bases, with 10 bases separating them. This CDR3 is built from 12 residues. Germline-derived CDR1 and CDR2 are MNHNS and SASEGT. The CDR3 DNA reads TGTGCCAGCGGCGACAGTACCTACGAGCAGTACTTC. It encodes CASGDSTYEQYF.

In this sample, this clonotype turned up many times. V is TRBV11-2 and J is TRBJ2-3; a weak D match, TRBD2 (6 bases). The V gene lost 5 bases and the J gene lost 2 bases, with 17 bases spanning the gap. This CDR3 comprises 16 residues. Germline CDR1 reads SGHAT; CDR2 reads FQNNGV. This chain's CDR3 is CASSPRLASYTDTQYF. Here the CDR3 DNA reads TGTGCCAGCAGCCCCCGGCTAGCGTCCTACACAGATACGCAGTATTTT. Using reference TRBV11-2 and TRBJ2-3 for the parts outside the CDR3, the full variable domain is EAGVAQSPRYKIIEKRQSVAFWCNPISGHATLYWYQQILGQGPKLLIQFQNNGVVDDSQLPKDRFSAERLKGVDSTLKIQPAKLEDSAVYLCASSPRLASYTDTQYFGPGTRLTVL.

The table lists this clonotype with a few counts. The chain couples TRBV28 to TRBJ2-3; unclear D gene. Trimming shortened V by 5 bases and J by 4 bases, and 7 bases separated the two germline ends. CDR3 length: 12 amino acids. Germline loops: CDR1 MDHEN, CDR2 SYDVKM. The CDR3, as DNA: TGTGCCAGCAGTGGCGATTCAGATACGCAGTATTTT. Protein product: CASSGDSDTQYF. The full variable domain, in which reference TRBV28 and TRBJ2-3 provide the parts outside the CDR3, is DVKVTQSSRYLVKRTGEKVFLECVQDMDHENMFWYRQDPGLGLRLIYFSYDVKMKEKGDIPEGYSVSREKKERFSLILESASTNQTSMYLCASSGDSDTQYFGPGTRLTVL.

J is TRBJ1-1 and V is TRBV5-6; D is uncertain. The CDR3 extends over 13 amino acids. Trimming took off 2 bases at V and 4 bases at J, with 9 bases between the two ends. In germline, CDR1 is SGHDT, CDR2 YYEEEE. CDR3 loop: CASSLSWGTEAFF. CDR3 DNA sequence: TGTGCCAGCAGCTTAAGTTGGGGCACTGAAGCTTTCTTT.

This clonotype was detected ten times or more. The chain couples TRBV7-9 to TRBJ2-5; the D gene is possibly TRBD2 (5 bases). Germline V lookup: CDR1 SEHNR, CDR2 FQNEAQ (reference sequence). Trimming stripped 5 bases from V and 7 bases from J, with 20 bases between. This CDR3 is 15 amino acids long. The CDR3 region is CASSGKLEVGGTQYF. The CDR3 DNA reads TGTGCCAGCAGCGGAAAATTGGAGGTTGGAGGGACCCAGTACTTC.

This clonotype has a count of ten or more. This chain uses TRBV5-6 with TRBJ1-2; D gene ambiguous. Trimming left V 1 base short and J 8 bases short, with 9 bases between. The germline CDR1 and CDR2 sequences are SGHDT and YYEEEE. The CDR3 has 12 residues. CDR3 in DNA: TGTGCCAGCAGCTTGCCTACTCGGGGCTACACCTTC. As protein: CASSLPTRGYTF.

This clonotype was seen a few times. The CDR3: CASSVGLVQETQYF. The CDR3 region has the DNA TGTGCCAGCTCAGTCGGACTAGTCCAAGAGACCCAGTACTTC. The chain joins TRBV18 to TRBJ2-5, with 7 bases fitting TRBD2. J lost 1 base, V lost 5 bases, and 4 bases had no gene match. Looked up from germline, CDR1 is KGHSH and CDR2 is LQKENI. The CDR3 is 14 residues long.

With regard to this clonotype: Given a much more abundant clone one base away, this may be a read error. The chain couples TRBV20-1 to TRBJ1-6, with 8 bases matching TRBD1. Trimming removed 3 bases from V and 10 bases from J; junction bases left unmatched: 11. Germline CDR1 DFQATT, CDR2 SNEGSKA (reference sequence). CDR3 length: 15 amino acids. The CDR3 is CSASTTNQGASPLHF. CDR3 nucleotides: TGCAGTGCTAGTACAACAAACCAGGGGGCCTCACCCCTCCACTTT.

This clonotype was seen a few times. This CDR3 is CASSLAYGQGETEAFF. CDR3 sequence (DNA): TGCGCCAGCAGCTTGGCCTACGGGCAGGGAGAGACTGAAGCTTTCTTT. The rearrangement joins TRBV5-1 to TRBJ1-1; possibly TRBD1 for D (5 bases). The CDR3 has 16 amino acids. Germline CDR1 SGHRS, CDR2 YFSETQ. V was pared by 0 bases and J by 5 bases, with 17 bases between.

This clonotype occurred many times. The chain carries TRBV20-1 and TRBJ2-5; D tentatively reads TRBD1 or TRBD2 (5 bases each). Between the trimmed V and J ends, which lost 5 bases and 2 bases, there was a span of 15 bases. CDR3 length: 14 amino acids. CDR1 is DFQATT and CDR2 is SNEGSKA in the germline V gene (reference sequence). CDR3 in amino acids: CSAVPGPRQETQYF. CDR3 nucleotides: TGCAGTGCTGTCCCGGGACCCCGTCAAGAGACCCAGTACTTC.

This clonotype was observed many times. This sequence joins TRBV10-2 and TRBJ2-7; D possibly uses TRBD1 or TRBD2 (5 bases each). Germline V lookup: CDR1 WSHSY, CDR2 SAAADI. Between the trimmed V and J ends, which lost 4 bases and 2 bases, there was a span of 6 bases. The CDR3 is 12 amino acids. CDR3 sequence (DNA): TGCGCCAGCAGTGGGGACCCCTACGAGCAGTACTTC. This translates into CASSGDPYEQYF.

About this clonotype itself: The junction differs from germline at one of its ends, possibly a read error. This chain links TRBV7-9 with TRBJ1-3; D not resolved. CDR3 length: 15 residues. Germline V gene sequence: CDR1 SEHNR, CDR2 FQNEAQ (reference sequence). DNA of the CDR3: TGTGCCAGCAGCTTAGCAACGGGCTTTGGAAACACCATACATTTT. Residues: CASSLATGFGNTIHF.

CDR3 sequence reads: CASSLELGANVLTF. DNA for the CDR3: TGTGCCAGCAGCTTAGAACTGGGGGCCAACGTCCTGACTTTC. The rearrangement joins TRBV11-1 to TRBJ2-6, with D uncertain. Per germline, CDR1 SGHAT and CDR2 FQDESV (reference sequence). The CDR3 is 14 residues long. The V gene lost 1 base and the J gene lost 4 bases, with 5 bases spanning the gap.

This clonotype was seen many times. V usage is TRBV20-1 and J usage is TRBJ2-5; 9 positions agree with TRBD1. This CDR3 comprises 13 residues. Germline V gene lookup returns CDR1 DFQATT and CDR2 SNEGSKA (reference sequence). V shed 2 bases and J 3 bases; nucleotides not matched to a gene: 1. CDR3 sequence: CSARRTGEETQYF. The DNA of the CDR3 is TGCAGTGCTAGAAGGACAGGGGAAGAGACCCAGTACTTC.

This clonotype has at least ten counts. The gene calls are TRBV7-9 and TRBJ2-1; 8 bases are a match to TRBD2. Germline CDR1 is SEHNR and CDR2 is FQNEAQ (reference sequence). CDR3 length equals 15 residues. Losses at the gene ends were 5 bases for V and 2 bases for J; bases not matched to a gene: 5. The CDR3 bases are TGTGCCAGCAGCGGGGGAGCGGGAGCCTACAATGAGCAGTTCTTC. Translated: CASSGGAGAYNEQFF.

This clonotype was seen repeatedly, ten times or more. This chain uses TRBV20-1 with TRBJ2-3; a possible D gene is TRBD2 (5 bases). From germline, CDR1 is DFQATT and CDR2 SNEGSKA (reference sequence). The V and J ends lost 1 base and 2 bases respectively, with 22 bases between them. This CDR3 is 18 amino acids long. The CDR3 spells CSARARGMGSGFTDTQYF. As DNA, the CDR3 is TGCAGTGCTAGAGCCCGGGGAATGGGGAGCGGTTTCACAGATACGCAGTATTTT.

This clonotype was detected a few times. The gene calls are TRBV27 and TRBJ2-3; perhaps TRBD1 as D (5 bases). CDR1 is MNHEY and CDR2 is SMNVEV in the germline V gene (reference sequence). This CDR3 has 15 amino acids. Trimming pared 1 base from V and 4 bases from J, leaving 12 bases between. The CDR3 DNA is TGTGCCAGCAGTTTATTCCCCAGGGCTGCAGATACGCAGTATTTT. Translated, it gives CASSLFPRAADTQYF.

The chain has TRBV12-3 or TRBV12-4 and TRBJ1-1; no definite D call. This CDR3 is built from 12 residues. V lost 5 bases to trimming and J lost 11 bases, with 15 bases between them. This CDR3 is CASSTSRPPAFF. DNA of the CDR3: TGTGCCAGCAGTACATCCCGCCCCCCCGCTTTCTTT.

CDR3 amino acids: CAISAGITGNTEAFF. The CDR3 coding sequence is TGTGCCATCAGTGCTGGGATAACAGGGAACACTGAAGCTTTCTTT. The V gene is TRBV10-3, the J gene TRBJ1-1; tentatively, D is TRBD1 (5 bases). The CDR3 totals 15 residues. Germline CDR1 and CDR2: ENHRY and SYGVKD. With 4 bases removed from V and 1 base from J, the gap between germline ends came to 13 bases.

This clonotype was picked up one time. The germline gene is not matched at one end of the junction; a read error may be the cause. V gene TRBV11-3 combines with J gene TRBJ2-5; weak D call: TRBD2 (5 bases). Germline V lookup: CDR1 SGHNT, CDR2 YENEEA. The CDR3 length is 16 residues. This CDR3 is CAGSRLIGGGGETQYF. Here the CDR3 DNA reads TGTGCCGGCAGTAGGCTCATCGGCGGAGGCGGCGAGACCCAGTACTTC.

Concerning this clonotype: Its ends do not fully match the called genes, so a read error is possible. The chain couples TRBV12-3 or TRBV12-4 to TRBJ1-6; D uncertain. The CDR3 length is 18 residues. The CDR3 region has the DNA TGTGCCAGCAGCTTAGCCCCCTTGAACCCGTCCTATGATTCACCCCTCCACTTT. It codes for CASSLAPLNPSYDSPLHF.

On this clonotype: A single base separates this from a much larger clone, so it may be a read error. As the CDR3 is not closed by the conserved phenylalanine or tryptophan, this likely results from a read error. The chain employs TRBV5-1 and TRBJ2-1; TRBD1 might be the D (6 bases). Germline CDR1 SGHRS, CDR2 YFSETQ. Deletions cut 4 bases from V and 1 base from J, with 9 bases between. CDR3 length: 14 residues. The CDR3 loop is CASSRTDSYNEQFY. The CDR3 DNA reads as TGCGCCAGCAGCCGGACAGATTCCTACAATGAGCAGTTCTAC.

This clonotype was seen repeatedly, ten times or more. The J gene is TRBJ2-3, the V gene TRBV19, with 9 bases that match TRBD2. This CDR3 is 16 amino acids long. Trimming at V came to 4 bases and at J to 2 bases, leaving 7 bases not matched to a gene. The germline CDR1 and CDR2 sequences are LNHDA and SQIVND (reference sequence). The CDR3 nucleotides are TGTGCCAGTAGTAAGAGGCTAGCGGGAATCACAGATACGCAGTATTTT. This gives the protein CASSKRLAGITDTQYF. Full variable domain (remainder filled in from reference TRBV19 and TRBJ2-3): DGGITQSPKYLFRKEGQNVTLSCEQNLNHDAMYWYRQDPGQGLRLIYYSQIVNDFQKGDIAEGYSVSREKKESFPLTVTSAQKNPTAFYLCASSKRLAGITDTQYFGPGTRLTVL.

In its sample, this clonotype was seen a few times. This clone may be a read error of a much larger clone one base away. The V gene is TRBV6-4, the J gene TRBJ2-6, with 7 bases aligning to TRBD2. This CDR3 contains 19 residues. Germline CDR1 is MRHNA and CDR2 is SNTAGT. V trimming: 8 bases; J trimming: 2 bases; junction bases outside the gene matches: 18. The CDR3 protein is CASRREKTITRTGANVLTF. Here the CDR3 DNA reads TGTGCCAGCCGGCGGGAGAAGACAATTACCAGAACTGGGGCCAACGTCCTGACTTTC.